The 9 T cell receptor beta chains below were found in one sample sequenced in a study of blood T cells in healthy people across ages. A second about 6 to 12 cycle PCR used barcoded and J-beta primers. TCRdb fed the 5' RACE reads into MiXCR, producing one record per CDR3 protein. The sample has about 930,000 distinct CDR3 sequences, about 27% seen once. The data also belong to a second study, concerning T cells of mothers and their children.

Specimen: blood. The receptor set was obtained from a woman aged 40 to 50 in good health.

The chain has TRBV5-1 and TRBJ1-2; D not resolved. This CDR3 has 15 residues. The germline CDR1 and CDR2 sequences are SGHRS and YFSETQ. The V end was cut by 1 base, the J end by 6 bases, with 16 bases between. CDR3 DNA: TGCGCCAGCAGCTTGAGGACGGGGAGTACTGATGGCTACACCTTC. This gives the protein CASSLRTGSTDGYTF.

This clonotype was counted ten times or more. The V call is TRBV3-1, the J call TRBJ2-5; 7 bases fit TRBD2. The CDR3 runs 15 residues. Germline trimming cut 0 bases from V and 8 bases from J; bases unmatched to any gene: 9. Germline CDR1 is LGHDT and CDR2 is YNNKEL (reference sequence). The CDR3 DNA follows: TGTGCCAGCAGCCAAGATGGAAGGACTAGTGTTACCCAGTACTTC. Translating gives CASSQDGRTSVTQYF.

This clonotype was detected ten times or more. The chain couples TRBV28 to TRBJ2-7; D uncertain. There are 13 residues in the CDR3. The germline V gene encodes CDR1 MDHEN and CDR2 SYDVKM. The V end was cut by 3 bases, the J end by 2 bases, with 8 bases between. CDR3 in amino acids: CASSFDIAYEQYF. In DNA, the CDR3 is TGTGCCAGCAGTTTCGACATCGCCTACGAGCAGTACTTC. Looking up the rest from reference TRBV28 and TRBJ2-7 gives the full variable domain: DVKVTQSSRYLVKRTGEKVFLECVQDMDHENMFWYRQDPGLGLRLIYFSYDVKMKEKGDIPEGYSVSREKKERFSLILESASTNQTSMYLCASSFDIAYEQYFGPGTRLTVT.

V gene TRBV29-1 combines with J gene TRBJ2-3; D not resolved. The CDR3 is made up of 14 amino acids. V lost 3 bases, J lost 0 bases, and 10 bases lay in between. Per germline, CDR1 SQVTM and CDR2 ANQGSEA. CDR3 protein: CSVDGVSSTDTQYF. As DNA, the CDR3 is TGCAGCGTTGATGGGGTTTCTAGCACAGATACGCAGTATTTT.

In this sample, this clonotype turned up a few times. CDR3 sequence: CASSPQRGDGYTF. DNA of the CDR3: TGTGCCAGCAGCCCTCAGAGGGGGGACGGCTACACCTTC. The chain recombines TRBV7-2 with TRBJ1-2; D is perhaps TRBD1 (6 bases). V lost 5 bases and J 8 bases, leaving 15 bases between the germline ends. CDR3 length: 13 amino acids. CDR1 is SGHTA and CDR2 is FQGNSA in the germline V gene. Full variable domain (missing parts from reference TRBV7-2 and TRBJ1-2): GAGVSQSPSNKVTEKGKDVELRCDPISGHTALYWYRQSLGQGLEFLIYFQGNSAPDKSGLPSDRFSAERTGGSVSTLTIQRTQQEDSAVYLCASSPQRGDGYTFGSGTRLTVV.

Only a few counts were recorded for this clonotype. The chain couples TRBV18 to TRBJ2-7, with D perhaps matching TRBD1 or TRBD2 (5 bases each). Germline V gene sequence: CDR1 KGHSH, CDR2 LQKENI. The V gene lost 6 bases and the J gene lost 4 bases, with 16 bases spanning the gap. The CDR3 extends over 14 amino acids. The CDR3 bases are TGTGCCAGCTCGGAAGACAGTCGGGGTTACGAGCAGTACTTC. This encodes CASSEDSRGYEQYF.

This clonotype was seen a few times. This rearrangement joins TRBV12-3 or TRBV12-4 to TRBJ2-7; 8 bases align to TRBD1. J was trimmed by 2 bases and V by 6 bases; bases with no gene match: 9. This CDR3 is built from 15 residues. The CDR3 nucleotides read TGTGCCAGCAGCCGGGACAGGCAGTCTACCTACGAGCAGTACTTC. Translated: CASSRDRQSTYEQYF.

This clonotype was observed a few times. V usage is TRBV6-5 and J usage is TRBJ1-2, with D possibly TRBD1 on 6 matching bases. This CDR3 is built from 12 residues. Between the trimmed V and J ends, which lost 7 bases and 7 bases, there was a span of 13 bases. CDR1 is MNHEY and CDR2 is SVGAGI in the germline V gene. The chain's CDR3 is CASTNSRGGYTF. CDR3 in DNA: TGTGCCAGCACGAATTCCAGGGGTGGCTACACCTTC.

The rearrangement links TRBV20-1 to TRBJ2-2; D might be TRBD2 (5 bases). CDR3 length equals 13 residues. V shed 2 bases and J shed 7 bases, with 11 bases lying between them. Germline loops: CDR1 DFQATT, CDR2 SNEGSKA (reference sequence). In DNA form, the CDR3 reads TGCAGTGCTAGACCGGCCGGGGTCGGGGAGCTGTTTTTT. Translating gives CSARPAGVGELFF.